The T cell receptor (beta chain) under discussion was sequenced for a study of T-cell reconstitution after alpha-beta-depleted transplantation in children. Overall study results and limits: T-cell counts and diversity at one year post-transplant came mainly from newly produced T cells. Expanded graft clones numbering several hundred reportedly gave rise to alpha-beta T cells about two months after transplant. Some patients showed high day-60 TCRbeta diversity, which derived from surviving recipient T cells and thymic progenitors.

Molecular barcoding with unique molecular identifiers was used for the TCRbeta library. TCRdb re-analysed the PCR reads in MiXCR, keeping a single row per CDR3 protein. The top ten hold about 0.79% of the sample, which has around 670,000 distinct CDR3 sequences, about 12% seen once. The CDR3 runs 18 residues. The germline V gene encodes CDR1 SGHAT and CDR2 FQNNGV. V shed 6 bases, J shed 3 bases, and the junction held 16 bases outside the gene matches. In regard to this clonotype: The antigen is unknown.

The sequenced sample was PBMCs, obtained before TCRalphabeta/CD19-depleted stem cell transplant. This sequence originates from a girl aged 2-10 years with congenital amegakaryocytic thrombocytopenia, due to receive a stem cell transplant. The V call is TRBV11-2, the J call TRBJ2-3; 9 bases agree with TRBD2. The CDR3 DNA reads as TGTGCCAGCAGTTTACCCACCCATAGCGGGAGTAGTACAGATACGCAGTATTTT. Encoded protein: CASSLPTHSGSSTDTQYF.